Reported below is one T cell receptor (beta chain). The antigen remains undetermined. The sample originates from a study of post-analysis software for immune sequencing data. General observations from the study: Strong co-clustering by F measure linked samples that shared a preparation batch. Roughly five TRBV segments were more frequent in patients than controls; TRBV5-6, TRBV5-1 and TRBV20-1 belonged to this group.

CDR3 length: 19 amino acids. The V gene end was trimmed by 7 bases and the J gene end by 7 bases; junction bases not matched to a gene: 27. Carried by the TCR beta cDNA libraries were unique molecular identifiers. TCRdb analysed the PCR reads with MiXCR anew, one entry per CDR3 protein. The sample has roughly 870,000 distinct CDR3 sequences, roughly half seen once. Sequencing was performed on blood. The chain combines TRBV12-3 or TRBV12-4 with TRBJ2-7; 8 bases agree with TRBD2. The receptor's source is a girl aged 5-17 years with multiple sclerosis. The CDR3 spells CASTVVVGAGPSGGVEQYF. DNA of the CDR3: TGTGCCAGCACCGTGGTGGTGGGGGCAGGGCCCAGCGGGGGTGTTGAGCAGTACTTC.